Only a few counts were recorded for the clone carrying this T cell receptor beta chain. This entry comes from a study of T-cell memory formation after mild COVID-19. Study-wide context: Clusters were largely donor specific.

The CDR3 has 14 amino acids. Germline CDR1 SGHRS, CDR2 YFSETQ. V dropped 7 bases and J dropped 3 bases, with 17 bases sitting between them. It was 5'RACE with constant-segment primers that produced the TCR alpha and TCR beta cDNA libraries, which carried sample barcodes and UMIs. TCRdb ran MiXCR on the 5' RACE reads and lists one entry per CDR3 protein. Here the sample spans roughly 310,000 distinct CDR3 sequences, 15% to 20% being singletons. Material: PBMCs or a T cell subset sorted from them (not recorded which). The rearrangement links TRBV5-1 to TRBJ2-7, with a possible D match to TRBD1 (6 bases). This TCR came from a young man who had mild COVID-19 (a few samples of this study predate the infection). Cell type and time point are not known. In DNA form, the CDR3 reads TGCGCCAGCCGGGTCACAGGGCCTAACTACGAGCAGTACTTC. Encoded protein: CASRVTGPNYEQYF.